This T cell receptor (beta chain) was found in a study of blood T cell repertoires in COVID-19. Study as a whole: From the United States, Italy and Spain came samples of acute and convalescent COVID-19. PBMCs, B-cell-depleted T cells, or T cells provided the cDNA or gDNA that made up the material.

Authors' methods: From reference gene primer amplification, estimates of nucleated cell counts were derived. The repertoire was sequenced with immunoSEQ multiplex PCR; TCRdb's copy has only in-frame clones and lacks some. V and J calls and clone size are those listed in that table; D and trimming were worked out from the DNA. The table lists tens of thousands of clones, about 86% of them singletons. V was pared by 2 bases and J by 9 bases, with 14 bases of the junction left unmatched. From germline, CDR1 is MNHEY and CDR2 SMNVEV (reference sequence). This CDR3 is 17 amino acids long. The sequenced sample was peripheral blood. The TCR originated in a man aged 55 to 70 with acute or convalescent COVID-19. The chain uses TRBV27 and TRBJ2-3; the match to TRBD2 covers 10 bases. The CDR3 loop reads CASSLGLAGEMGETQYF. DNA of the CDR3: TGTGCCAGCAGTTTAGGGCTAGCGGGAGAGATGGGGGAGACGCAGTATTTT.